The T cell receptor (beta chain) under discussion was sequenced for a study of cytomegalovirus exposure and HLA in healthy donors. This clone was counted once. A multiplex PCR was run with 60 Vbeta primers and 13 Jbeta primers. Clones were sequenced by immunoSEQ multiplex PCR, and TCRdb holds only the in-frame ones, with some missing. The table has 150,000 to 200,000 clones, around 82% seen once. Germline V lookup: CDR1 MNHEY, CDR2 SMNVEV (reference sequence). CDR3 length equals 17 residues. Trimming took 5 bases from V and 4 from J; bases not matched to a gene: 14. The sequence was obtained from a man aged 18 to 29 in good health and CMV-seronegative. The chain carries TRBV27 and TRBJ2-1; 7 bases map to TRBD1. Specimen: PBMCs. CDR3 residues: CASSIATGTFLYNEQFF. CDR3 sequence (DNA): TGTGCCAGCAGTATTGCGACAGGGACATTTCTTTACAATGAGCAGTTCTTC.